These 10 T cell receptor beta chains came from one sample sequenced in a study of patients and donors after allogeneic stem cell transplantation (TCRdb year 2020). Library preparation employed RT-PCR. TCRdb names NextSeq 550 as the instrument used. TCRdb ran its own pipeline on the public reads, namely fastp trimming at Q25 and MiXCR clone calling, and kept in-frame beta chains. Duplicate CDR3 protein sequences are folded into a single record with the most common DNA and genes. This sample lists about 960,000 distinct CDR3 sequences; roughly 18% were detected once. The ten largest account for roughly 6% of the sample. Sequenced sample: blood, either unsorted or a sorted T cell fraction (not recorded which). The receptors stem from a human donor who was either an allogeneic HSCT recipient or a stem cell or donor lymphocyte infusion donor (not recorded which). It is not recorded whose cells these are; they may come from a transplant donor.

This clonotype was found a few times. The chain joins TRBV29-1 to TRBJ2-2; D uncertain. Germline-derived CDR1 and CDR2 are SQVTM and ANQGSEA. Trimming shortened V by 7 bases and J by 5 bases, and 8 bases separated the two germline ends. The CDR3 spans 11 residues. CDR3 amino acids: CSATVTGELFF. The DNA of the CDR3 is TGCAGCGCCACAGTAACCGGGGAGCTGTTTTTT.

This clonotype was observed a few times. The chain recombines TRBV6-2 or TRBV6-3 with TRBJ1-2; D unclear. CDR1 is MNHEY and CDR2 is SVGEGT in the germline V gene. The CDR3 is made up of 12 amino acids. With 6 bases removed from V and 8 bases from J, the gap between germline ends came to 13 bases. The CDR3 bases are TGTGCCAGCAGCCCCCCCTTGGAGGGCTACACCTTC. Its translation is CASSPPLEGYTF.

This clonotype turned up a few times. This chain connects TRBV21-1 to TRBJ1-5; TRBD1, the table's D call, was not compared with the DNA. TRBV21-1 is marked as a pseudogene. This CDR3 has 14 residues. DNA for the CDR3: TGTGCCAGCAGGGACAGGACCCCCAATCAGCCCCAGCATTTT. This encodes CASRDRTPNQPQHF.

In this sample, this clonotype turned up a few times. The CDR3 bases are TGTGCCAGCTCACCACAGTCCCGCAAAATCCCCAATGAGCAGTTCTTC. This codes for CASSPQSRKIPNEQFF. The chain combines TRBV18 with TRBJ2-1; D is undetermined. Trimming took 1 base from V and 6 from J, leaving 16 bases between them. Germline V CDR1 and CDR2: KGHSH, LQKENI. The CDR3 runs 16 residues.

The chain links TRBV7-2 to TRBJ1-4; maybe TRBD1 (5 bases). Germline values: CDR1 SGHTA, CDR2 FQGNSA. V lost 5 bases to trimming and J lost 4 bases, with 17 bases between them. This CDR3 spans 16 amino acids. The CDR3 spells CASSPTRDYYNEKLFF. The CDR3, as DNA: TGTGCCAGCAGCCCAACCCGGGACTACTATAATGAAAAACTGTTTTTT.

The chain uses TRBV9 and TRBJ2-7, with 8 positions matching TRBD2. The trim removed 4 bases at V and 3 bases at J, leaving 12 bases unmatched. CDR3 length: 16 amino acids. Germline CDR1 SGDLS, CDR2 YYNGEE. The CDR3 sequence: CASSSSELAVLYEQYF. The DNA of the CDR3 is TGTGCCAGCAGCAGCTCCGAACTAGCGGTTCTCTACGAGCAGTACTTC. The full variable domain, with the rest looked up from reference TRBV9 and TRBJ2-7, is DSGVTQTPKHLITATGQRVTLRCSPRSGDLSVYWYQQSLDQGLQFLIQYYNGEERAKGNILERFSAQQFPDLHSELNLSSLELGDSALYFCASSSSELAVLYEQYFGPGTRLTVT.

The rearrangement joins TRBV18 to TRBJ1-1, with a weak D call TRBD1 (5 bases). CDR1 KGHSH and CDR2 LQKENI come from the germline V gene. V lost 3 bases and J 1 base, leaving 12 bases between the germline ends. The CDR3 runs 15 residues. CDR3 nucleotides: TGTGCCAGCTCACCGAGTCAGGGACCGAACACTGAAGCTTTCTTT. This encodes CASSPSQGPNTEAFF.

In its sample, this clonotype was seen a few times. The chain joins TRBV12-3 or TRBV12-4 to TRBJ2-1; 7 bases match TRBD2. The V gene end was trimmed by 6 bases and the J gene end by 7 bases; junction bases not matched to a gene: 6. The CDR3 runs to 13 residues. Here the CDR3 DNA reads TGTGCCAGCAGGCAGAACGGGGGGAATGAGCAGTTCTTC. It translates to CASRQNGGNEQFF.

This chain joins TRBV27 and TRBJ1-3; no definite D call. Trimming shortened V by 8 bases and J by 0 bases, and 11 bases separated the two germline ends. The CDR3 contains 14 residues. Germline values: CDR1 MNHEY, CDR2 SMNVEV (reference sequence). The CDR3 loop is CASRVGVSGNTIYF. The DNA for the CDR3 is TGTGCCAGCCGCGTGGGTGTCTCTGGAAACACCATATATTTT.

This clonotype came up a few times. The chain couples TRBV12-3 or TRBV12-4 to TRBJ1-1; D remains unclear. Trimming removed 1 base from V and 1 base from J, with 10 bases in between. The CDR3 length is 15 residues. CDR3 region: CASSLDSLANTEAFF. CDR3 DNA sequence: TGTGCCAGCAGTTTAGATAGCTTAGCGAACACTGAAGCTTTCTTT.